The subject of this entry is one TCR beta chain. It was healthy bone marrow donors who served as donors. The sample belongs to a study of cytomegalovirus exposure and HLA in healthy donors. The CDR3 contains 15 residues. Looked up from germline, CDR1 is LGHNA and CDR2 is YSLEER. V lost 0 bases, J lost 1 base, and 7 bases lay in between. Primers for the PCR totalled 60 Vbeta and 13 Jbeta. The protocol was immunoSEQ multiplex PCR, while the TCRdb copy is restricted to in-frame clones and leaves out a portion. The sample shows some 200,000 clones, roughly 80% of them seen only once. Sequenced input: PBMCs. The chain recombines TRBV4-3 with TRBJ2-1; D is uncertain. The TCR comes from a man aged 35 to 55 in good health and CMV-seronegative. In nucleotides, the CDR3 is TGCGCCAGCAGCCAAGAAGCGAGTTCCTACAATGAGCAGTTCTTC. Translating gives CASSQEASSYNEQFF.